This TCR beta chain is from a study of shared clonotypes between healthy human individuals. In the study overall: Three plates each covered CD4 naive and memory; CD8 naive two, CD8 memory one.

Findings of the study overall: Generation probability values for non-shared clonotypes were lower than those for clonotypes shared by all four donors. Naive subsets, compared against memory subsets, generally had larger estimated richness values.

The V segment lost 4 bases and the J segment 4 bases; nucleotides outside the gene matches: 7. Germline values: CDR1 SGHRS, CDR2 YFSETQ. CDR3 size: 17 residues. Every one of the donors was a Caucasian adult that lived in Nashville, Tennessee. The data were produced by immunoSEQ multiplex PCR, yet TCRdb's version contains in-frame clones alone and is incomplete. The table lists over a million clones, about 75% of them singletons. Remarks on this clone: Its antigen remains unknown.

The sequenced sample was memory CD4+ T cells sorted from blood. Subset denoted: CD45RA-negative fraction. The chain recombines TRBV5-1 with TRBJ2-6; 11 positions match TRBD2. This sequence originates from a man aged 18 to 29 in good health. The CDR3 region has the DNA TGCGCCAGCAGCCTGACTAGCGGGAAAGCAGGGGCCAACGTCCTGACTTTC. This encodes CASSLTSGKAGANVLTF. The variable domain in full, with the rest retrieved from reference TRBV5-1 and TRBJ2-6, is KAGVTQTPRYLIKTRGQQVTLSCSPISGHRSVSWYQQTPGQGLQFLFEYFSETQRNKGNFPGRFSGRQFSNSRSEMNVSTLELGDSALYLCASSLTSGKAGANVLTFGAGSRLTVL.